This TCR beta chain was recorded in a study of T cells in Graves' hyperthyroidism and ophthalmopathy. This clonotype was recorded at least ten times. Researchers took RNA transcripts and amplified the TCR beta CDR3 regions from them. The study used the HTBI primer set for a first-round RT-PCR of the TCR CDR3. MiXCR, run by TCRdb on the multiplex PCR reads, gives a single entry per CDR3 protein. The sample includes approximately 300,000 distinct CDR3 sequences, 15% to 20% seen only once; the top ten take around 35%. V shed 5 bases, J shed 8 bases, and the junction held 14 bases outside the gene matches. The CDR3 consists of 17 residues. In germline, CDR1 is SGHVS, CDR2 FQNEAQ.

The J gene is TRBJ2-2, the V gene TRBV7-8; 10 positions match TRBD2. This receptor was identified in a man aged 25 to 45 with Graves' hyperthyroidism. The sequenced material came from blood. CDR3 protein: CASSRSGTSAPWGELFF. CDR3 coding DNA: TGTGCCAGCAGCCGCTCCGGGACTAGCGCCCCTTGGGGGGAGCTGTTTTTT.